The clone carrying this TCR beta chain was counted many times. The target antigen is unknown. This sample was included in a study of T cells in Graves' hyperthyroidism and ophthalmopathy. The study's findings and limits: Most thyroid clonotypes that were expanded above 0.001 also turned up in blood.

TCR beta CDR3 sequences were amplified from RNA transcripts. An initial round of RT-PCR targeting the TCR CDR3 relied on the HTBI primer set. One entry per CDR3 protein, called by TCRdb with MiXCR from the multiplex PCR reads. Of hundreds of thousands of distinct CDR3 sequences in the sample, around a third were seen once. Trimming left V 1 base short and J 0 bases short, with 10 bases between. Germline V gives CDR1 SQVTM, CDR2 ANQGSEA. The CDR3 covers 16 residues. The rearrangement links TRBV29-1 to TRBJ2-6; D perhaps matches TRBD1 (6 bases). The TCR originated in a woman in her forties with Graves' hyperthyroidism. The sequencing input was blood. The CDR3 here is CSVEGTDISGANVLTF. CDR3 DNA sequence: TGCAGCGTTGAAGGGACAGACATCTCTGGGGCCAACGTCCTGACTTTC.